This T cell receptor (beta chain) emerged from a study of cytomegalovirus exposure and HLA in healthy donors. On the study more broadly: There were 117 million unique TCR beta sequences, drawn from roughly 200 million T cells, in an earlier analysis. Study conclusions and caveats: V- and J-gene trimming in TCR beta was tied to a missense DCLRE1C variant by an analysis performed later. In a later analysis, a genetic analysis reported fewer productive-TCR N-insertions in an Asian-associated ancestry cluster than the cohort average. Rare TCR sequences dominated, though some public TCRs recurred in many donors.

PCR used 60 Vbeta primers and 13 Jbeta primers. Assay: immunoSEQ multiplex PCR; the TCRdb copy retains only in-frame clones and omits some. The repertoire holds more than 95,000 clones, with roughly four fifths as singletons. Points on this clone: Its specificity is not known.

The CDR3 spans 14 residues. Trimming took off 6 bases at V and 1 base at J, with 11 bases between the two ends. Germline CDR1 is SGDLS and CDR2 is YYNGEE. Material: PBMCs. The receptor was derived from a woman aged 45-59 years in good health and CMV-seropositive. This sequence joins TRBV9 and TRBJ1-3; D not resolved. The CDR3 nucleotides read TGTGCCAGCAATCCTTTCAGTTCTGGAAACACCATATATTTT. The encoded protein is CASNPFSSGNTIYF.